This is a list of T cell receptor beta chains from one sample in a study of Siglec-9 on CD8 T cells in melanoma. Generated by immunoSEQ multiplex PCR, the TCRdb table keeps only in-frame clones and is missing some. Found here are some 37,000 clones, about four fifths of them singletons; the top ten hold less than 2%. What was sequenced was Siglec-9- CD8+ T cells sorted from blood. The receptors originated from a human donor in good health. CDR3s include the opening cysteine and the closing phenylalanine or tryptophan. A D gene is named only where the DNA matches it firmly. The size of a clone is reported for some rows only, either as once, few or many, or as a class for expanded clones.

v_call: TRBV5-4
j_call: TRBJ1-2
clone_size: -
d_call: TRBD1
cdr3_nt: TGTGCCAGCAGCCCCGGACAGGGGGCCCATGGCTACACCTTC
cdr3_aa: CASSPGQGAHGYTF

v_call: TRBV19
j_call: TRBJ1-2
clone_size: -
d_call: -
cdr3_nt: TGTGCCAGTAGTATTTTCGGGGAAGGGGTCTATGGCTACACCTTC
cdr3_aa: CASSIFGEGVYGYTF

v_call: TRBV13
j_call: TRBJ1-2
clone_size: -
d_call: -
cdr3_nt: TGTGCCAGCAGCGCTCAGGGACTTGGCTACACCTTC
cdr3_aa: CASSAQGLGYTF

v_call: TRBV10-1
j_call: TRBJ1-3
clone_size: -
d_call: TRBD1
cdr3_nt: TGCGCCAGCAATCGGACAGGGCCGGGCTCTGGAAACACCATATATTTT
cdr3_aa: CASNRTGPGSGNTIYF

v_call: TRBV5-6
j_call: TRBJ2-7
clone_size: -
d_call: -
cdr3_nt: TGTGCCAGCAGCTTGGGACTGTACTTC
cdr3_aa: CASSLGLYF

v_call: TRBV5-6
j_call: TRBJ2-4
clone_size: -
d_call: -
cdr3_nt: TGTGCCAGCAGCTTGGGTTTAGCCAAAAACATTCAGTACTTC
cdr3_aa: CASSLGLAKNIQYF

v_call: TRBV29-1
j_call: TRBJ1-1
clone_size: few
d_call: -
cdr3_nt: TGCAGCGTAATGGACACACACAACACTGAAGCTTTCTTT
cdr3_aa: CSVMDTHNTEAFF

v_call: TRBV11-2
j_call: TRBJ2-6
clone_size: -
d_call: -
cdr3_nt: TGTGCCAGCAGCTTAGATCCAGGGAGGGCCAACGTCCTGACTTTC
cdr3_aa: CASSLDPGRANVLTF

v_call: TRBV27
j_call: TRBJ2-1
clone_size: -
d_call: -
cdr3_nt: TGTGCCAGCAGTTTGAGTCGCTACAACAATGAGCAGTTCTTC
cdr3_aa: CASSLSRYNNEQFF

v_call: TRBV12-5
j_call: TRBJ1-1
clone_size: -
d_call: TRBD1
cdr3_nt: TGTGCTAGTGGTCCATGGACAGGGGGCTGGACTGAAGCTTTCTTT
cdr3_aa: CASGPWTGGWTEAFF

v_call: TRBV28
j_call: TRBJ1-4
clone_size: -
d_call: -
cdr3_nt: TGTGCCAGCAGTTTTCGGGGTTCTGAAAAACTGTTTTTT
cdr3_aa: CASSFRGSEKLFF

v_call: TRBV29-1
j_call: TRBJ2-1
clone_size: -
d_call: -
cdr3_nt: TGCAGCGTTAGCTACAATGAGCAGTTCTTC
cdr3_aa: CSVSYNEQFF

v_call: TRBV29-1
j_call: TRBJ2-7
clone_size: -
d_call: TRBD1
cdr3_nt: TGCAGCGTCGTGCGGACAGGGATGGAGTACGAGCAGTACTTC
cdr3_aa: CSVVRTGMEYEQYF

v_call: TRBV28
j_call: TRBJ2-7
clone_size: -
d_call: -
cdr3_nt: TGTGCCAGCACTCCAGCGAGCGGGCCGCAGTACTTC
cdr3_aa: CASTPASGPQYF

v_call: TRBV7-9
j_call: TRBJ2-2
clone_size: -
d_call: -
cdr3_nt: TGTGCCAGCAGCCATCGTGAGCGGAGTGGGGAGCTGTTTTTT
cdr3_aa: CASSHRERSGELFF

v_call: TRBV7-9
j_call: TRBJ2-7
clone_size: -
d_call: -
cdr3_nt: TGTGCCAGCAGCTTAGGGGACGTAGCCTACGAGCAGTACTTC
cdr3_aa: CASSLGDVAYEQYF

v_call: TRBV19
j_call: TRBJ2-7
clone_size: -
d_call: -
cdr3_nt: TGTGCCAGTAGTCCGGGCCCTTACGAGCAGTACTTC
cdr3_aa: CASSPGPYEQYF

v_call: TRBV14
j_call: TRBJ2-7
clone_size: -
d_call: -
cdr3_nt: TGTGCCAGCCCCCCCAACGAGCAGTACTTC
cdr3_aa: CASPPNEQYF

v_call: TRBV27
j_call: TRBJ2-7
clone_size: -
d_call: TRBD1
cdr3_nt: TGTGCCAGCAGTTACAGGGGGAGCTACGAGCAGTACTTC
cdr3_aa: CASSYRGSYEQYF

v_call: TRBV6-5
j_call: TRBJ1-5
clone_size: -
d_call: -
cdr3_nt: TGTGCCAGCAGTTACTCGACTGGCGGGGCCCAGCATTTT
cdr3_aa: CASSYSTGGAQHF

v_call: TRBV9
j_call: TRBJ2-1
clone_size: -
d_call: -
cdr3_nt: TGTGCCAGCAGCGTAGCCCCCCAAGAGCACAGTTTCGATGAGCAGTTCTTC
cdr3_aa: CASSVAPQEHSFDEQFF

v_call: TRBV21-1
j_call: TRBJ2-7
clone_size: -
d_call: -
cdr3_nt: TGTGCCAGCAGCAAAAAGCCCATGGGACGGAGGGCGGGCGAGCAGTACTTC
cdr3_aa: CASSKKPMGRRAGEQYF

v_call: TRBV19
j_call: TRBJ2-7
clone_size: -
d_call: -
cdr3_nt: TGTGCCAGTAGTATAGGGGGACCCGCCTACGAGCAGTACTTC
cdr3_aa: CASSIGGPAYEQYF

v_call: TRBV21-1
j_call: TRBJ2-6
clone_size: -
d_call: -
cdr3_nt: TGTGCCAGCATGTCAGGCTACGGGGCCAACGTCCTGACTTTC
cdr3_aa: CASMSGYGANVLTF

v_call: TRBV10-3
j_call: TRBJ1-5
clone_size: -
d_call: -
cdr3_nt: TGTGCCATCAGTGATAAGGCGGTCGATTATAGCAATCAGCCCCAGCATTTT
cdr3_aa: CAISDKAVDYSNQPQHF

v_call: TRBV13
j_call: TRBJ2-1
clone_size: -
d_call: TRBD2
cdr3_nt: TGTGCCAGCAGCACTATTAGCGGGGGGGATTACAATGAGCAGTTCTTC
cdr3_aa: CASSTISGGDYNEQFF

v_call: TRBV4-1
j_call: TRBJ2-7
clone_size: -
d_call: -
cdr3_nt: TGCGCCAGCAGCCAGGGTGAGACCTACGAGCAGTACTTC
cdr3_aa: CASSQGETYEQYF

v_call: TRBV27
j_call: TRBJ2-7
clone_size: -
d_call: TRBD1
cdr3_nt: TGTGCCAGCAGTTGGGGACAGGGAGCCTACGAGCAGTACTTC
cdr3_aa: CASSWGQGAYEQYF

v_call: TRBV30
j_call: TRBJ1-2
clone_size: -
d_call: TRBD1
cdr3_nt: TGTGCCTGGAGGTCGACAGGGGGACATGGCTACACCTTC
cdr3_aa: CAWRSTGGHGYTF

v_call: TRBV11-3
j_call: TRBJ2-1
clone_size: -
d_call: TRBD2
cdr3_nt: TGTGCCAGCAGCCCGGGACTAGCAACCTACAATGAGCAGTTCTTC
cdr3_aa: CASSPGLATYNEQFF

v_call: TRBV10-3
j_call: TRBJ2-7
clone_size: -
d_call: TRBD1
cdr3_nt: TGTGCCATTGGACAGGGTATCTACGAGCAGTACTTC
cdr3_aa: CAIGQGIYEQYF

v_call: TRBV19
j_call: TRBJ2-7
clone_size: few
d_call: -
cdr3_nt: TGTGCCAGTAGTCCCCAGGGACTCTCCTACGAGCAGTACTTC
cdr3_aa: CASSPQGLSYEQYF

v_call: TRBV7-9
j_call: TRBJ2-7
clone_size: -
d_call: -
cdr3_nt: TGTGCCAGCAGCTTAGGTGGGGGAAATTACGAGCAGTACTTC
cdr3_aa: CASSLGGGNYEQYF

v_call: TRBV10-2
j_call: TRBJ2-7
clone_size: -
d_call: -
cdr3_nt: TGCGCCAGCAGTCAGATAGTATTTACCTACGAGCAGTACTTC
cdr3_aa: CASSQIVFTYEQYF

v_call: TRBV12-5
j_call: TRBJ2-1
clone_size: -
d_call: -
cdr3_nt: TGTGCTAGTGGTTTTCAGAACAATGAGCAGTTCTTC
cdr3_aa: CASGFQNNEQFF

v_call: TRBV2
j_call: TRBJ2-1
clone_size: -
d_call: -
cdr3_nt: TGTGCCAGGGGCGGCGACAGTGGGATCGCCAATGAGCAGTTCTTC
cdr3_aa: CARGGDSGIANEQFF

v_call: TRBV28
j_call: TRBJ1-4
clone_size: -
d_call: -
cdr3_nt: TGTGCCAGCAGTTTATTAGACGGTTCTAATGAAAAACTGTTTTTT
cdr3_aa: CASSLLDGSNEKLFF

v_call: TRBV21-1
j_call: TRBJ2-3
clone_size: -
d_call: -
cdr3_nt: TGTGCCAATCCCCCAGGGGCCTACAAAATCACAGATACGCAGTATTTT
cdr3_aa: CANPPGAYKITDTQYF

v_call: TRBV28
j_call: TRBJ2-3
clone_size: -
d_call: TRBD2
cdr3_nt: TGTGCCAGCAGTCTCATAGCGGGAGAGGGGACAGATACGCAGTATTTT
cdr3_aa: CASSLIAGEGTDTQYF

v_call: TRBV10-1
j_call: TRBJ2-2
clone_size: few
d_call: -
cdr3_nt: TGCGCCAGCAGTGAAAGGGTGGTAGGCACCGGGGAGCTGTTTTTT
cdr3_aa: CASSERVVGTGELFF

v_call: TRBV29-1
j_call: TRBJ1-2
clone_size: -
d_call: -
cdr3_nt: TGCAGCGTCCCGCCCCCCGGGAGGGCTTCTTTCAACTATGGCTACACCTTC
cdr3_aa: CSVPPPGRASFNYGYTF

v_call: TRBV2
j_call: TRBJ2-3
clone_size: once
d_call: -
cdr3_nt: TGTGCCAGCAGCATTTATTCGGGAAGCACAGATACGCAGTATTTT
cdr3_aa: CASSIYSGSTDTQYF

v_call: TRBV11-2
j_call: TRBJ1-2
clone_size: -
d_call: -
cdr3_nt: TGTGCCAGCAGCCCAATGGGGGCTTCTGGCTACACCTTC
cdr3_aa: CASSPMGASGYTF

v_call: TRBV6-5
j_call: TRBJ2-1
clone_size: -
d_call: -
cdr3_nt: TGTGCCAGCAGTTATGGGCTAGCGAGCTACAATGAGCAGTTCTTC
cdr3_aa: CASSYGLASYNEQFF

v_call: TRBV11-2
j_call: TRBJ2-6
clone_size: -
d_call: -
cdr3_nt: TGTGCCAGCAGCCCGCTGGGCCCTGGGGCCAACGTCCTGACTTTC
cdr3_aa: CASSPLGPGANVLTF

v_call: TRBV11-3
j_call: TRBJ2-2
clone_size: -
d_call: -
cdr3_nt: TGTGCCAGCAGCTTAATCATTGGGGACACCGGGGAGCTGTTTTTT
cdr3_aa: CASSLIIGDTGELFF

v_call: TRBV11-3
j_call: TRBJ1-6
clone_size: -
d_call: -
cdr3_nt: TGTGCCAGCAGCCTTAGAACCGCTGAGAATAATTCACCCCTCCACTTT
cdr3_aa: CASSLRTAENNSPLHF

v_call: TRBV7-9
j_call: TRBJ2-5
clone_size: -
d_call: -
cdr3_nt: TGTGCCAGCAGCTTAGCGCACCAGACCCAGTACTTC
cdr3_aa: CASSLAHQTQYF

v_call: TRBV11-2
j_call: TRBJ1-6
clone_size: -
d_call: -
cdr3_nt: TGTGCCAGCAGCCTCCGGGACACAGAAAATTCACCCCTCCACTTT
cdr3_aa: CASSLRDTENSPLHF

v_call: TRBV14
j_call: TRBJ1-1
clone_size: few
d_call: -
cdr3_nt: TGTGCCAGCAGCCAAGTACCAGGCACTGAAGCTTTCTTT
cdr3_aa: CASSQVPGTEAFF

v_call: TRBV28
j_call: TRBJ2-7
clone_size: -
d_call: -
cdr3_nt: TGTGCCAGCAGTTTTTTTGGGTCCTACCCTTCCTACGAGCAGTACTTC
cdr3_aa: CASSFFGSYPSYEQYF

v_call: TRBV27
j_call: TRBJ2-3
clone_size: -
d_call: -
cdr3_nt: TGTGCCAGCAGTTTAAGGGGGGCGTTAACAGATACGCAGTATTTT
cdr3_aa: CASSLRGALTDTQYF

v_call: TRBV9
j_call: TRBJ1-1
clone_size: few
d_call: -
cdr3_nt: TGTGCCAGCAGCGCGACCGATCAAACAGGGTACGCCACTGAAGCTTTCTTT
cdr3_aa: CASSATDQTGYATEAFF